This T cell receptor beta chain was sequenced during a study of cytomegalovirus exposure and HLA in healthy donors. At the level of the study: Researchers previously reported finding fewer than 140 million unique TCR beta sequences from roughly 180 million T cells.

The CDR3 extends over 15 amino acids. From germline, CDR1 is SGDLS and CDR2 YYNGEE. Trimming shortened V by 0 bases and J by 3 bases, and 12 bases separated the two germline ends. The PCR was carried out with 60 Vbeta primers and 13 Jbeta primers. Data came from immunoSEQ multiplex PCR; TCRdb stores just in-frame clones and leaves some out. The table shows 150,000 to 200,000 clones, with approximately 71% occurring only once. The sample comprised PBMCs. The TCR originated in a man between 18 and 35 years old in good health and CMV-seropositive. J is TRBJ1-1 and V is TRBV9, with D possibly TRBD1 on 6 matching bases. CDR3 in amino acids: CASSVVQGRDTEAFF. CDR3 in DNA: TGTGCCAGCAGCGTAGTACAGGGAAGGGACACTGAAGCTTTCTTT. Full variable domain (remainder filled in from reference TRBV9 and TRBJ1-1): DSGVTQTPKHLITATGQRVTLRCSPRSGDLSVYWYQQSLDQGLQFLIQYYNGEERAKGNILERFSAQQFPDLHSELNLSSLELGDSALYFCASSVVQGRDTEAFFGQGTRLTVV.